This T cell receptor beta chain was recovered during a study of T-cell reconstitution after alpha-beta-depleted transplantation in children. This clonotype was observed once. The target antigen is unknown. A read error may produce the germline difference seen at one junction end. For TCRbeta, the library was prepared with unique molecular identifiers. A single record per CDR3 protein comes from TCRdb applying MiXCR to the PCR reads. The sample includes around 200,000 distinct CDR3 sequences, approximately 10% of them seen just once. CDR1 and CDR2 from the germline V gene are SGHRS and YFSETQ. This CDR3 has 13 residues. General study results and limits: Hyperexpanded clones declined; after one year, newly produced T cells mostly supplied diversity. Several hundred expanded graft clones reportedly were the source of alpha-beta T cells about two months after transplant.

The chain links TRBV5-1 to TRBJ1-3; D gene uncertain. This specimen consisted of PBMCs, obtained before TCRalphabeta/CD19-depleted stem cell transplant. The TCR comes from a child under two years old with acute myeloid leukemia, due to receive a stem cell transplant. This CDR3 is CAGSVMSGNTIYF. The CDR3 region has the DNA TGCGCCGGCAGCGTAATGTCGGGAAACACCATATATTTT. The full variable domain, in which reference TRBV5-1 and TRBJ1-3 provide the parts outside the CDR3, is KAGVTQTPRYLIKTRGQQVTLSCSPISGHRSVSWYQQTPGQGLQFLFEYFSETQRNKGNFPGRFSGRQFSNSRSEMNVSTLELGDSALYLCAGSVMSGNTIYFGEGSWLTVV.